A selection of T cell receptor beta chains follows, all from one sample in a study of T-cell memory formation after mild COVID-19. MiXCR was run by TCRdb on the 5' RACE reads, yielding one entry per CDR3 protein. The repertoire holds roughly 500,000 distinct CDR3 sequences, with just over 20% as singletons. The sequenced sample was PBMCs or a T cell subset sorted from them (not recorded which). The source is an adult woman who had mild COVID-19 (a few samples of this study predate the infection). Cell type and time point are not known. Each CDR3 is given with its conserved first and last residue. A D gene is named only where the DNA matches it firmly. Clone size is not always given. Where it is, it says once, few, many or a class for expanded clones.

clone_size	v_call	d_call	j_call	cdr3_nt	cdr3_aa
NA	TRBV6-1	NA	TRBJ1-2	TGTGCCAGCAGAATCGATTATGGCTACACCTTC	CASRIDYGYTF
NA	TRBV5-1	NA	TRBJ1-2	TGCGCCAGCAGCGCGGGACATAACTATGGCTACACCTTC	CASSAGHNYGYTF
NA	TRBV6-6	NA	TRBJ2-7	TGTGCCAGCAGTCAGACAAGCCGGGTCACCTACGAGCAGTACTTC	CASSQTSRVTYEQYF
many	TRBV9	NA	TRBJ1-6	TGTGCCAGCAGCGGGGGGGCTCATTCACCCCTCCACTTT	CASSGGAHSPLHF
NA	TRBV30	TRBD2	TRBJ2-1	TGTGCCTGGGATCCGGGACTAGCGGGGGGGTCTCCCAATGAGCAGTTCTTC	CAWDPGLAGGSPNEQFF
few	TRBV29-1	NA	TRBJ2-5	TGCAGCGGAAACTCACCGACCCAGGAGACCCAGTACTTC	CSGNSPTQETQYF
many	TRBV7-2	NA	TRBJ2-5	TGTGCCAGCAGCTTAGGTGGGAGGAGACAAGAGACCCAGTACTTC	CASSLGGRRQETQYF
NA	TRBV29-1	NA	TRBJ2-3	TGCAGCGTCCTGGGGTACAGTGATTTGGGGACCACAGATACGCAGTATTTT	CSVLGYSDLGTTDTQYF
NA	TRBV4-2	NA	TRBJ2-7	TGTGCCAGCAGCCAAGATCGGTCGGACTACGAGCAGTACTTC	CASSQDRSDYEQYF
few	TRBV30	TRBD1	TRBJ1-5	TGTGCCTGGAGCTTAGGGCAGGGGGCCCAGCCCCAGCATTTT	CAWSLGQGAQPQHF
few	TRBV7-3	NA	TRBJ1-2	TGTGCCAGCTCTGAAGGGTCAGCTAACTATGGCTACACCTTC	CASSEGSANYGYTF
NA	TRBV24-1	NA	TRBJ2-2	TGTGCCACCAGATCTCCGACAGTGAACACCGGGGAGCTGTTTTTT	CATRSPTVNTGELFF
few	TRBV20-1	TRBD2	TRBJ2-3	TGCAGTGCCGCTAGCGGGGGCCCCACAGATACGCAGTATTTT	CSAASGGPTDTQYF
NA	TRBV24-1	TRBD2	TRBJ2-3	TGTGCCACCAGTCCCCCAGGCGGGGGGGCGGTAGATACGCAGTATTTT	CATSPPGGGAVDTQYF